The rows below give T cell receptor beta chains drawn from one sample of a study of blood T cells in healthy people across ages. TCRdb fed the 5' RACE reads into MiXCR, producing one record per CDR3 protein. The sample contains about 1.7 million distinct CDR3 sequences, roughly 27% of which appear only once. The source material was blood. The receptors stem from a woman aged 25 to 39 in good health. Each CDR3 is given with its conserved first and last residue. D genes are given only for firm matches. Clone size is not always given. Where it is, it says once, few, many or a class for expanded clones.

d_call: .; v_call: TRBV13; clone_size: few; cdr3_aa: CASRAKGHEQYF
d_call: .; v_call: TRBV25-1; clone_size: .; cdr3_aa: CASLSRMNTEAFF
d_call: .; v_call: TRBV13; clone_size: .; cdr3_aa: CASSLPTALHNEQFF
d_call: .; v_call: TRBV29-1; clone_size: .; cdr3_aa: CNVVRGRASTDTQYF
d_call: .; v_call: TRBV2; clone_size: .; cdr3_aa: CASNNRPIGEQYF
d_call: .; v_call: TRBV18; clone_size: .; cdr3_aa: CASSGNGVEQYF
d_call: .; v_call: TRBV20-1; clone_size: .; cdr3_aa: CSATPDSNSGAQYF
d_call: TRBD1; v_call: TRBV4-1; clone_size: few; cdr3_aa: CASSHLTGVNTQYF
d_call: .; v_call: TRBV20-1; clone_size: .; cdr3_aa: CSARGLRGTNTQYF
d_call: TRBD1; v_call: TRBV5-6; clone_size: many; cdr3_aa: CASSYEQGGNEKLFF
d_call: .; v_call: TRBV10-3; clone_size: many; cdr3_aa: CAISGDGGRETQYF
d_call: TRBD1; v_call: TRBV9; clone_size: few; cdr3_aa: CASSAGQGTGANVPTF
d_call: TRBD1; v_call: TRBV15; clone_size: .; cdr3_aa: CATSREQGEFSYEQYF
d_call: .; v_call: TRBV28; clone_size: .; cdr3_aa: CASSPHLGTGSYEQYF
d_call: .; v_call: TRBV20-1; clone_size: .; cdr3_aa: CSATPQGAWEKRFF
d_call: TRBD1; v_call: TRBV14; clone_size: few; cdr3_aa: CASTPGTGSYGYTF
d_call: .; v_call: TRBV18; clone_size: few; cdr3_aa: CASSVGGQPQHF
d_call: .; v_call: TRBV9; clone_size: .; cdr3_aa: CASSVTVGDGYTF
d_call: .; v_call: TRBV7-2; clone_size: .; cdr3_aa: CASSLQGAESYGYTF
d_call: TRBD2; v_call: TRBV7-2; clone_size: many; cdr3_aa: CASSLERGLALSEQYF
d_call: TRBD1; v_call: TRBV6-2/TRBV6-3; clone_size: .; cdr3_aa: CASSPLGQELRKLFF
d_call: .; v_call: TRBV20-1; clone_size: few; cdr3_aa: CSARDVLGSQSRGYTF
d_call: .; v_call: TRBV4-1; clone_size: once; cdr3_aa: CASSDPRGFSYEQYF
d_call: .; v_call: TRBV6-2/TRBV6-3; clone_size: .; cdr3_aa: CVSSYPAGMNTEAFF
d_call: TRBD2; v_call: TRBV7-9; clone_size: few; cdr3_aa: CASSPTRTSRTDTQYF
d_call: .; v_call: TRBV9; clone_size: .; cdr3_aa: CASSIDGGRYEQFF
d_call: .; v_call: TRBV27; clone_size: .; cdr3_aa: CASSPKGLRTDTQYF
d_call: .; v_call: TRBV20-1; clone_size: .; cdr3_aa: CSAGKVGVSDTQYF
d_call: .; v_call: TRBV3-1; clone_size: .; cdr3_aa: CASSQGLTGRETQYF
d_call: .; v_call: TRBV12-3/TRBV12-4; clone_size: many; cdr3_aa: CASSRDRRYEQYF
d_call: .; v_call: TRBV6-5; clone_size: .; cdr3_aa: CASSSGGETRYF
d_call: TRBD1; v_call: TRBV12-3/TRBV12-4; clone_size: .; cdr3_aa: CASSLGQGAVSFEQYF
d_call: .; v_call: TRBV20-1; clone_size: few; cdr3_aa: CSARGPNLLQRKSSYNEQFF
d_call: .; v_call: TRBV5-1; clone_size: many; cdr3_aa: CASSLRDGTRAREQYF
d_call: .; v_call: TRBV19; clone_size: .; cdr3_aa: CASRPEGSGSNQPQHF
d_call: .; v_call: TRBV20-1; clone_size: many; cdr3_aa: CSAADSAETQYF
d_call: .; v_call: TRBV29-1; clone_size: many; cdr3_aa: CSVEELVGAFSYEQYF
d_call: .; v_call: TRBV5-1; clone_size: .; cdr3_aa: CASSLDNPRSETQYF
d_call: TRBD1; v_call: TRBV19; clone_size: few; cdr3_aa: CASMETGPGETQYF
d_call: .; v_call: TRBV27; clone_size: .; cdr3_aa: CASTKNRLNEQFF
d_call: .; v_call: TRBV11-2; clone_size: .; cdr3_aa: CASSLALGRYSYEQYF
d_call: .; v_call: TRBV6-5; clone_size: many; cdr3_aa: CASSPRGTGEKLFF
d_call: TRBD2; v_call: TRBV11-2; clone_size: .; cdr3_aa: CASRRLAGGRTQYF
d_call: TRBD1; v_call: TRBV7-2; clone_size: .; cdr3_aa: CASSSSDRASGYTF
d_call: TRBD2; v_call: TRBV20-1; clone_size: .; cdr3_aa: CSARDGGSPYNEQFF
d_call: .; v_call: TRBV12-3/TRBV12-4; clone_size: many; cdr3_aa: CASSLSPYGYTF
d_call: TRBD1; v_call: TRBV20-1; clone_size: many; cdr3_aa: CSATQGGSNYGYTF
d_call: .; v_call: TRBV13; clone_size: large; cdr3_aa: CASSSLDARTEAFF
d_call: TRBD1; v_call: TRBV7-9; clone_size: .; cdr3_aa: CASSLVGQGDEQFF